The 17 T cell receptor beta chains below all came from one sample that was sequenced in a study of blood T cell repertoires in COVID-19. Assay: immunoSEQ multiplex PCR; the TCRdb copy retains only in-frame clones and omits some. The table has about 360,000 clones, 70% to 90% seen once. The sequenced sample was peripheral blood. The receptors shown here come from a human donor in a cohort sampled during active COVID-19.

The rearrangement links TRBV3-1 (or the pseudogene TRBV3-2) to TRBJ1-2; D is uncertain. V lost 0 bases and J lost 4, with 9 bases in between. The germline gives CDR1 LGHDT, CDR2 YNNKEL (reference sequence). The CDR3 totals 14 residues. CDR3 sequence: CASSQDSGSYGYTF. The CDR3, as DNA: TGTGCCAGCAGCCAAGATAGCGGCAGCTATGGCTACACCTTC.

The chain is built from TRBV28 and TRBJ1-4; 7 nucleotides line up with TRBD1. The CDR3 has 15 residues. Germline values: CDR1 MDHEN, CDR2 SYDVKM. V was clipped by 6 bases and J by 4 bases; unmatched bases: 8. The CDR3 loop is CASRATGARNEKLFF. The CDR3 DNA is TGTGCCAGCAGGGCCACAGGGGCCCGTAATGAAAAACTGTTTTTT.

The chain joins TRBV28 to TRBJ1-5; possibly TRBD1 for D (6 bases). Trimming took 5 bases from V and 0 from J, leaving 23 bases between them. The CDR3 sequence is 19 residues long. Germline lookup yields CDR1 MDHEN and CDR2 SYDVKM. The CDR3: CASSTPSTGQGYSNQPQHF. CDR3 DNA sequence: TGTGCCAGCAGTACCCCATCGACAGGCCAGGGATATAGCAATCAGCCCCAGCATTTT.

The rearrangement links TRBV15 to TRBJ2-1, with 8 bases lining up with TRBD2. CDR3 length equals 14 residues. V dropped 1 base and J dropped 6; count of bases not matched to a gene: 2. Germline V gene lookup returns CDR1 LNHNV and CDR2 YYDKDF (reference sequence). The CDR3 region is CATSRALAVNEQFF. The CDR3 DNA is TGTGCCACCAGCAGAGCACTAGCGGTCAATGAGCAGTTCTTC.

This chain links TRBV7-6 with TRBJ2-1; 8 nucleotides align to TRBD2. The V and J ends lost 5 bases and 2 bases, in that order; junction bases with no gene match: 5. Germline values: CDR1 SGHVS, CDR2 FNYEAQ. CDR3 length: 15 amino acids. The CDR3 region has the DNA TGTGCCAGCAGCACTAGCGGACGAACCTACAATGAGCAGTTCTTC. As protein: CASSTSGRTYNEQFF.

This clone was seen only once. This rearrangement joins TRBV4-1 to TRBJ2-1; 7 bases agree with TRBD2. Germline lookup yields CDR1 MGHRA and CDR2 YSYEKL. The CDR3 has 16 residues. Trimming took 0 bases from V and 4 from J; bases not matched to a gene: 6. CDR3 DNA sequence: TGCGCCAGCAGCCAAGATGAGGGGACTACATACAATGAGCAGTTCTTC. It yields the protein CASSQDEGTTYNEQFF.

The chain has TRBV3-1 (or the pseudogene TRBV3-2) and TRBJ2-1; 8 positions agree with TRBD2. CDR1 is LGHDT and CDR2 is YNNKEL in the germline V gene (reference sequence). The junction had 4 bases not matched to a gene; V was cut back by 1 base and J by 5 bases. This CDR3 has 15 residues. The CDR3 is CASSQGRGVNNEQFF. The CDR3 DNA follows: TGTGCCAGCAGCCAAGGGCGGGGGGTTAACAATGAGCAGTTCTTC.

The V gene is TRBV28, the J gene TRBJ1-1; tentative D call: TRBD1 (6 bases). This CDR3 has 13 amino acids. V lost 7 bases and J 3 bases, leaving 12 bases between the germline ends. Per germline, CDR1 MDHEN and CDR2 SYDVKM. The CDR3 reads CASTQAGDTEAFF. CDR3 nucleotide sequence: TGTGCCAGCACCCAGGCAGGGGACACTGAAGCTTTCTTT.

The J gene is TRBJ2-7, the V gene TRBV15, with 9 nucleotides matching TRBD1. V lost 4 bases to trimming and J lost 6 bases; unmatched junction nucleotides: 10. The V gene's germline CDR1 is LNHNV and CDR2 YYDKDF (reference sequence). The CDR3 covers 15 residues. The CDR3 sequence is CATSTSYDRGSEQYF. The DNA of the CDR3 is TGTGCCACCAGCACCTCTTATGACAGGGGGTCCGAGCAGTACTTC.

This chain uses TRBV3-1 (or the pseudogene TRBV3-2) with TRBJ1-1; 8 bases agree with TRBD1. Germline lookup yields CDR1 LGHDT and CDR2 YNNKEL (reference sequence). V lost 3 bases, J lost 8 bases, and 11 bases stayed unmatched. This CDR3 has 15 amino acids. This CDR3 is CASSHGQGHMGEAFF. The CDR3 bases are TGTGCCAGCAGCCACGGACAGGGCCACATGGGAGAAGCTTTCTTT.

V gene TRBV7-8 combines with J gene TRBJ1-6, with unresolved D. The CDR3 length is 15 residues. V lost 1 base to trimming and J lost 4 bases, with 8 bases between them. Germline V CDR1 and CDR2: SGHVS, FQNEAQ. This chain's CDR3 is CASSLGARYNSPLHF. The CDR3 bases are TGTGCCAGCAGCTTAGGGGCCAGATATAATTCACCCCTCCACTTT. The whole variable domain, remainder taken from reference TRBV7-8 and TRBJ1-6, is GAGVSQSPRYKVAKRGQDVALRCDPISGHVSLFWYQQALGQGPEFLTYFQNEAQLDKSGLPSDRFFAERPEGSVSTLKIQRTQQEDSAVYLCASSLGARYNSPLHFGNGTRLTVT.

CDR3 protein: CASSLGDLFGELFF. The CDR3 bases are TGCGCCAGCAGCTTGGGGGACTTGTTCGGGGAGCTGTTTTTT. This rearrangement joins TRBV5-1 to TRBJ2-2; D perhaps matches TRBD2 (6 bases). The CDR3 is 14 amino acids. Trimming pared 0 bases from V and 7 bases from J, leaving 10 bases between. From germline, CDR1 is SGHRS and CDR2 YFSETQ.

The V gene is TRBV7-3, the J gene TRBJ2-2; 10 nucleotides line up with TRBD1. J lost 7 bases, V lost 1 base, and 6 bases had no gene match. Germline CDR1 SGHTA, CDR2 FQGTGA. The CDR3 sequence is 16 residues long. The CDR3 region is CASSLMPGQGNGELFF. CDR3 sequence (DNA): TGTGCCAGCAGCTTAATGCCGGGACAGGGGAACGGGGAGCTGTTTTTT. Using reference TRBV7-3 and TRBJ2-2 for the parts outside the CDR3, the full variable domain is GAGVSQTPSNKVTEKGKYVELRCDPISGHTALYWYRQSLGQGPEFLIYFQGTGAADDSGLPNDRFFAVRPEGSVSTLKIQRTERGDSAVYLCASSLMPGQGNGELFFGEGSRLTVL.

V and J are TRBV15 and TRBJ2-3, with 8 bases that match TRBD1. The CDR3 is 16 amino acids. The J segment lost 4 bases and the V segment lost 4 bases, leaving 10 bases of the junction unmatched. Germline V gene sequence: CDR1 LNHNV, CDR2 YYDKDF (reference sequence). CDR3 residues: CATSTPGQVRSDTQYF. The DNA for the CDR3 is TGTGCCACCAGCACCCCGGGACAGGTGCGGTCAGATACGCAGTATTTT.

The chain couples TRBV5-1 to TRBJ2-5; possibly TRBD1 for D (6 bases). CDR1 is SGHRS, CDR2 YFSETQ, per germline. This CDR3 has 17 amino acids. Trimming shortened V by 1 base and J by 0 bases, and 16 bases separated the two germline ends. The CDR3 spells CASSLSGKGEYQETQYF. CDR3 coding DNA: TGCGCCAGCAGCTTGTCGGGGAAGGGGGAGTACCAAGAGACCCAGTACTTC.

V gene TRBV7-6 combines with J gene TRBJ2-1; 7 positions agree with TRBD1. The CDR3 has 15 amino acids. The junction had 5 bases not matched to a gene; V was cut back by 0 bases and J by 6 bases. Germline V gene sequence: CDR1 SGHVS, CDR2 FNYEAQ. The CDR3 DNA is TGTGCCAGCAGCTTAGCGGGGGACAGCACCAATGAGCAGTTCTTC. Its translation is CASSLAGDSTNEQFF.

V and J are TRBV7-9 and TRBJ2-2; 10 bases line up with TRBD2. Looked up from germline, CDR1 is SEHNR and CDR2 is FQNEAQ (reference sequence). The trim removed 4 bases at V and 0 bases at J, leaving 8 bases unmatched. This CDR3 region has 18 residues. CDR3 nucleotide sequence: TGTGCCAGCAGCTCTACTAGCGGGGTACGATCGAACACCGGGGAGCTGTTTTTT. Amino acid sequence: CASSSTSGVRSNTGELFF.